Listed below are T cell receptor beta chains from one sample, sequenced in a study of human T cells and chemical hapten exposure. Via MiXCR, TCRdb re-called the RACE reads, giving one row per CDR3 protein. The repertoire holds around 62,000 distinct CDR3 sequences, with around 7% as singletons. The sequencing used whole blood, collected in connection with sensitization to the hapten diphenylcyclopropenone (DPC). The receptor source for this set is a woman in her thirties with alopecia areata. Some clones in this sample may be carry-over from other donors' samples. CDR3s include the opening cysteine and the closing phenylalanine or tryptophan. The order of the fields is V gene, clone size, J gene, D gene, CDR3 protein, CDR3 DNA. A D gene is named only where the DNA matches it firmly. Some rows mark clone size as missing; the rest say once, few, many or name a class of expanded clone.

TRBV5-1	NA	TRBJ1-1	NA	CASSLESAPNTEAFF	TGCGCCAGCAGCTTGGAATCGGCCCCGAACACTGAAGCTTTCTTT
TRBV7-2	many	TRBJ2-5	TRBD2	CASSRTSSGGSTQYF	TGTGCCAGCAGCCGCACCTCAAGCGGGGGTTCGACCCAGTACTTC
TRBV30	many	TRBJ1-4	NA	CAWSVRGALLAEKLFF	TGTGCCTGGAGTGTAAGGGGGGCCCTCCTCGCCGAAAAACTGTTTTTT
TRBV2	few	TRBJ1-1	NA	CASSGRTNTEAFF	TGTGCCAGCAGTGGACGGACGAACACTGAAGCTTTCTTT
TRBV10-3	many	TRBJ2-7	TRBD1	CAISELIQGDEQYF	TGTGCCATCAGTGAGTTGATACAGGGGGACGAGCAGTACTTC
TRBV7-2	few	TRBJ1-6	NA	CASSSQGRGINSPLHF	TGTGCCAGCAGCTCACAGGGAAGGGGAATCAATTCACCCCTCCACTTT
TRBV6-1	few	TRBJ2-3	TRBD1	CASSVEPGQGTDTQYF	TGTGCCAGCAGTGTAGAACCGGGACAGGGCACAGATACGCAGTATTTT
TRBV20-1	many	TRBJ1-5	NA	CSARDRIGLYSNQPQHF	TGCAGTGCTAGAGATCGAATAGGGTTATATAGCAATCAGCCCCAGCATTTT
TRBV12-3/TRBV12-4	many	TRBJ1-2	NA	CASSLRGDYGYTF	TGTGCCAGCAGTTTACGGGGGGACTATGGCTACACCTTC
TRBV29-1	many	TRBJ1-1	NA	CSARPSLNTEAFF	TGCAGCGCCCGGCCGTCCTTGAACACTGAAGCTTTCTTT
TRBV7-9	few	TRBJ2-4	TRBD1	CASSGTGGPAKNIQYF	TGTGCCAGCAGCGGGACAGGGGGCCCGGCCAAAAACATTCAGTACTTC
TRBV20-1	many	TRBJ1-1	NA	CSARSVNTEAFF	TGCAGTGCTAGATCAGTGAACACTGAAGCTTTCTTT
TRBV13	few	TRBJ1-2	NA	CASSLGGTGAGGYTF	TGTGCCAGCAGCTTAGGGGGGACGGGGGCAGGTGGCTACACCTTC
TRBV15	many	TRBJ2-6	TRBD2	CATSRVALAGGFGANVLTF	TGTGCCACCAGCAGAGTGGCTCTAGCGGGGGGGTTTGGGGCCAACGTCCTGACTTTC